The rows below give T cell receptor beta chains drawn from one sample of a study of blood T cell repertoires in COVID-19. Using immunoSEQ multiplex PCR, the repertoire was profiled, and TCRdb retains in-frame clones only, with some absent. The profile covers around 95,000 clones, with more than 85% appearing a single time and approximately 2.2% taken by the ten largest. Sequencing was done on a sample of peripheral blood. Receptors were obtained from a middle-aged man with active COVID-19. Both conserved end residues are part of each CDR3. The D gene is left open where the match is weak. A row's size may be missing; if present it is once, few, many or a size class.

clone size	J gene	V gene	D gene	CDR3 DNA	CDR3 protein
.	TRBJ1-1	TRBV9	TRBD1	TGTGCCAGCAGCCCCCAGGGGGCAAACACTGAAGCTTTCTTT	CASSPQGANTEAFF
.	TRBJ1-3	TRBV4-2	TRBD1	TGTGCCAGCAGCCTAGAAACAGGGGACCCCGTCTCTGGAAACACCATATATTTT	CASSLETGDPVSGNTIYF
.	TRBJ1-5	TRBV6-1	.	TGTGCCAGCAGTGAAAGAGCGGGGGGGGATGGCAATCAGCCCCAGCATTTT	CASSERAGGDGNQPQHF
.	TRBJ1-6	TRBV18	TRBD1	TGTGCCAGCTCCCCGACAGGGGTGAGCTCCTATAATTCACCCCTCCACTTT	CASSPTGVSSYNSPLHF
once	TRBJ1-5	TRBV19	TRBD1	TGTGCCAGTAGTATAGTATTCGGGACAGGGAGCAATCAGCCCCAGCATTTT	CASSIVFGTGSNQPQHF
.	TRBJ1-1	TRBV5-1	.	TGCGCCAGCACAACGGGGAGGGGGAACACTGAAGCTTTCTTT	CASTTGRGNTEAFF
.	TRBJ2-3	TRBV11-2	TRBD2	TGTGCCAGCAGCGCCTCCGGGACTAGCGGGGGACTCACAGATACGCAGTATTTT	CASSASGTSGGLTDTQYF
.	TRBJ2-3	TRBV7-9	TRBD2	TGTGCCAGCAGGGGACTAGCGGGGGGTATCACAGATACGCAGTATTTT	CASRGLAGGITDTQYF
.	TRBJ2-5	TRBV9	TRBD2	TGTGCCAGCAGCGCGGGGACTAGCGGAAGACAAGAGACCCAGTACTTC	CASSAGTSGRQETQYF
once	TRBJ1-6	TRBV19	TRBD1	TGTGCCACCGAAACCGGGACAGGGAACTCACCCCTCCACTTT	CATETGTGNSPLHF
.	TRBJ2-3	TRBV11-2	TRBD2	TGTGCCAGCAGTCCGGGACTAGCGGGGGATGCTAGCACAGATACGCAGTATTTT	CASSPGLAGDASTDTQYF
.	TRBJ1-3	TRBV5-1	TRBD1	TGCGCCAGCAGGGCGACAGGGTCTGGAAACACCATATATTTT	CASRATGSGNTIYF
.	TRBJ1-3	TRBV7-2	.	TGTGCCAGCAGCTTCGACAGCTCTGGAAACACCATATATTTT	CASSFDSSGNTIYF
once	TRBJ2-7	TRBV5-4	TRBD2	TGTGCCAGCAGCACTAGCGGGGGGCAGATCTACGAGCAGTACTTC	CASSTSGGQIYEQYF
few	TRBJ1-5	TRBV7-2	TRBD1	TGTGCCAGCAGCTTAGGAGAGACAGGGGGCGCGGGGCAGCCCCAGCATTTT	CASSLGETGGAGQPQHF
.	TRBJ2-1	TRBV28	TRBD2	TGTGCCAGCAGTTTGGAAGTGGCTAGCGGGCTCCTTAAGAGTGAGCAGTTCTTC	CASSLEVASGLLKSEQFF
.	TRBJ2-1	TRBV4-1	.	TGCGCCAGCGCCCCCGGGACTGCTAAGGATGAGCAGTTCTTC	CASAPGTAKDEQFF
.	TRBJ2-1	TRBV27	.	TGTGCCAGTGGACAGAGCAATGAGCAGTTCTTC	CASGQSNEQFF
.	TRBJ1-1	TRBV9	.	TGTGCCAGCAGCCCAACTCTTCAGGGTGGCGCTTTCTTT	CASSPTLQGGAFF
.	TRBJ2-3	TRBV24-1	TRBD2	TGTGCCACCAGTGCGGGAGGCTCCTTGGATACGCAGTATTTT	CATSAGGSLDTQYF
.	TRBJ1-2	TRBV14	TRBD1	TGTGCCAGCAGCCAAGATGACAGGGTGGGCGGCTACACCTTC	CASSQDDRVGGYTF
.	TRBJ2-5	TRBV10-3	.	TGTGCCATCAGTGAAGGGGCAGAACAAGAGACCCAGTACTTC	CAISEGAEQETQYF
.	TRBJ1-5	TRBV18	.	TGTGCCAGCTCACCCAGGGAAACGGTTCAGCCCCAGCATTTT	CASSPRETVQPQHF
.	TRBJ2-1	TRBV24-1	TRBD2	TGTGCCACCTCTATCCCTAGCGGGGGGTACAATGAGCAGTTCTTC	CATSIPSGGYNEQFF
.	TRBJ2-1	TRBV7-2	.	TGTGCCAGCAGCCCCCCAGCGGCCGGGCAGTTCTTC	CASSPPAAGQFF
.	TRBJ2-3	TRBV15	.	TGTGCCACCAGCAGAGTAAGCGCGTCAGATACGCAGTATTTT	CATSRVSASDTQYF
.	TRBJ1-1	TRBV27	.	TGTGCCAGCAGTTTAAATAGTGCTAGCACTGAAGCTTTCTTT	CASSLNSASTEAFF
.	TRBJ2-7	TRBV7-6	TRBD1	TGTGCCAGCAGCTCGCCGGGACAGGGGTCCTACGAGCAGTACTTC	CASSSPGQGSYEQYF
few	TRBJ1-1	TRBV4-1	TRBD1	TGCGCCAGCAGCCCCGCCTCCGGGACAGGGCGGGAAGCTTTCTTT	CASSPASGTGREAFF
once	TRBJ1-4	TRBV4-1	.	TGCGCCAGCAGCCAAGACGGGCTCGCGCGGGGCCGAAGTGAAAAACTGTTTTTT	CASSQDGLARGRSEKLFF
.	TRBJ2-3	TRBV7-2	.	TGTGCCAGCAGCTTAGTCCAGGGGAGCACAGATACGCAGTATTTT	CASSLVQGSTDTQYF
once	TRBJ1-2	TRBV19	.	TGTGCCAGTAGTATGGGGAAGAGGGCCTCTAACTATGGCTACACCTTC	CASSMGKRASNYGYTF
.	TRBJ1-3	TRBV12-5	.	TGTGCTAGTGGTTTACAGGGTACTGGAAACACCATATATTTT	CASGLQGTGNTIYF
.	TRBJ1-2	TRBV29-1	.	TGCAGCGTTGGCCGCAAGAACAACAGGGACGGTGGCTACACCTTC	CSVGRKNNRDGGYTF
once	TRBJ2-3	TRBV2	TRBD2	TGTGCCAGCAGTACTTCTAGCGGGGGGAGGAATACGCAGTATTTT	CASSTSSGGRNTQYF
.	TRBJ1-5	TRBV2	.	TGTGCCAGCAGTGAAGTCCTTGCGGGCAATCAGCCCCAGCATTTT	CASSEVLAGNQPQHF
once	TRBJ2-3	TRBV2	TRBD2	TGTGCCAGCAGCTCCGGGAGGGAAACAGATACGCAGTATTTT	CASSSGRETDTQYF
.	TRBJ1-1	TRBV24-1	TRBD1	TGTGCCACCAGTGAGGGACAGGGGGCGACTGAAGCTTTCTTT	CATSEGQGATEAFF
.	TRBJ1-1	TRBV7-3	.	TGTGCCAGCAGCTGGGATGTTAATCCGGGGGCTGAAGCTTTCTTT	CASSWDVNPGAEAFF
.	TRBJ2-1	TRBV3-1/TRBV3-2	TRBD2	TGTGCCAGCAGCCAAGCAACACCAGGACTAGCGGGAGTCTTTTGGTCCTACAATGAGCAGTTCTTC	CASSQATPGLAGVFWSYNEQFF
.	TRBJ2-2	TRBV18	TRBD1	TGTGCCAGCTCACGTACCGGGACAGCGACCACCGGGGAGCTGTTTTTT	CASSRTGTATTGELFF
.	TRBJ2-1	TRBV3-1/TRBV3-2	TRBD2	TGTGCCAGCACCTCCGGGACTAGTGATCGGAATGAGCAGTTCTTC	CASTSGTSDRNEQFF
.	TRBJ2-1	TRBV11-2	TRBD2	TGTGCCAGCAGCCTCCGGACTAGCGGGAGTTCCTACAATGAGCAGTTCTTC	CASSLRTSGSSYNEQFF
.	TRBJ2-4	TRBV19	.	TGTGCCAGTAGTACGAACTTACAGGGAAACATTCAGTACTTC	CASSTNLQGNIQYF
.	TRBJ2-2	TRBV4-2	.	TGTGCCAGCAGCCAGTCCTCTAGCGTGAACACCGGGGAGCTGTTTTTT	CASSQSSSVNTGELFF
.	TRBJ2-1	TRBV18	TRBD1	TGTGCCAGCTCACGGGACAGGGGAGGATCTGGGCAGTTCTTC	CASSRDRGGSGQFF
.	TRBJ2-3	TRBV27	.	TGTGCCAGCAGTTCCCCGGGATTGAGCACAGATACGCAGTATTTT	CASSSPGLSTDTQYF
.	TRBJ2-1	TRBV7-6	TRBD1	TGTGCCAGCAGCTTAGTCGGACAGGGCTCCTACAATGAGCAGTTCTTC	CASSLVGQGSYNEQFF
.	TRBJ2-1	TRBV28	TRBD1	TGTGCCAGCACCGACGGACAGGGTTACTACAATGAGCAGTTCTTC	CASTDGQGYYNEQFF
.	TRBJ1-5	TRBV27	.	TGTGCCAGCAGTACCCAACAGGGAACTCAGCCCCAGCATTTT	CASSTQQGTQPQHF
.	TRBJ2-1	TRBV6-5	TRBD2	TGTGCCAGCTCGAGGGGCGGGGGGAGAACTGAGCAGTTCTTC	CASSRGGGRTEQFF
.	TRBJ1-2	TRBV5-4	.	TGTGCCAGCAGCCCCCTCCCCCTTAACTATGGCTACACCTTC	CASSPLPLNYGYTF
.	TRBJ1-2	TRBV19	TRBD1	TGTGCCACTCAACCGACAGGGGGGATCTATGGCTACACCTTC	CATQPTGGIYGYTF
.	TRBJ2-3	TRBV9	TRBD2	TGTGCCAGCAGCGTCGCGGCGGGAGGGTATACAGATACGCAGTATTTT	CASSVAAGGYTDTQYF
.	TRBJ1-6	TRBV9	TRBD1	TGTGCCAGCAGCCCAACGGGACAGAATTCACCCCTCCACTTT	CASSPTGQNSPLHF